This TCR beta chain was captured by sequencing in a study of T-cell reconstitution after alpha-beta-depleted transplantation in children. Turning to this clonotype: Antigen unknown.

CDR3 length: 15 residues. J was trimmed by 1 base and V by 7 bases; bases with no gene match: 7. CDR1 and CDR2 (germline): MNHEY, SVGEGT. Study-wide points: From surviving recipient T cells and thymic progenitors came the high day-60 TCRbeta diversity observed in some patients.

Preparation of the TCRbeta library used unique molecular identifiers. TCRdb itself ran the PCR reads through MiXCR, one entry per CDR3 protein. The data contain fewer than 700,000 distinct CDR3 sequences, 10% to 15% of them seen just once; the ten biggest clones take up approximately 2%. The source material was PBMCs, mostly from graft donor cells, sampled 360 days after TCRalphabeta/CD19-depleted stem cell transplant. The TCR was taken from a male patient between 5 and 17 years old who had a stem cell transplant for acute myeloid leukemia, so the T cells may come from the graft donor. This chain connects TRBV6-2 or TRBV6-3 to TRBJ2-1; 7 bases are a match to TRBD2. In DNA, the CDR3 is TGTGCCAGCAATTCGAGGCGGGAGTCCTACAATGAGCAGTTCTTC. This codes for CASNSRRESYNEQFF.